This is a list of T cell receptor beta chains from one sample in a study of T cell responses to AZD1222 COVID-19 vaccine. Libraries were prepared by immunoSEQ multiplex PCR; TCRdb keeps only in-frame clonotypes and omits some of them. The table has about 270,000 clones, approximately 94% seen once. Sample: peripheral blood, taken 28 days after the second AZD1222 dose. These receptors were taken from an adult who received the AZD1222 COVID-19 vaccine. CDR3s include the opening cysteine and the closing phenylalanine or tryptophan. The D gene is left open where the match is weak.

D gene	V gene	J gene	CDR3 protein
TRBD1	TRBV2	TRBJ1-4	CASSRDREVGGLFF
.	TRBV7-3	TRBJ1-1	CASSLNGQLNTEAFF
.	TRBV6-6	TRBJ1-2	CASSLDPNYGYTF
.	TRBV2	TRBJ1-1	CASTREKGNTEAFF
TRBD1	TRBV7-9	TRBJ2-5	CASSQGQGGETQYF
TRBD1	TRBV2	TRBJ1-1	CASRETGGGTEAFF
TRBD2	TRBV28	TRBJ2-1	CASSLAFGTSPNNEQFF
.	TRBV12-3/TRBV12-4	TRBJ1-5	CASSITVMPQHF
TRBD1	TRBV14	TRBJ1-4	CASSQQGAKEKLFF
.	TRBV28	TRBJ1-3	CASSSRHSGNTIYF
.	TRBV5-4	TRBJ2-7	CASSPVGTRSYEQYF
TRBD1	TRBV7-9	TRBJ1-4	CASSLAAGGEKLFF
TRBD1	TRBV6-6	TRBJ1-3	CASSFGGQGLGNTIYF
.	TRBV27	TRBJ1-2	CASSPSGRYSGYTF
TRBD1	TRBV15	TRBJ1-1	CATSRGQISPEAFF
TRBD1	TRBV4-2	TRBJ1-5	CASSHLGEGADNQPQHF
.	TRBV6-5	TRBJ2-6	CASSYSGAGANVLTF
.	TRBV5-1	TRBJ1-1	CASSRMGADTEAFF
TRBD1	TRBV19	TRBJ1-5	CASSRGPQGAGQPQHF
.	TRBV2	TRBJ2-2	CARNSWGDTGELFF
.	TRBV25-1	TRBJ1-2	CASNRTVYGYTF
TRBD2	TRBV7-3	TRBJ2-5	CVSSATSGGQETQYF
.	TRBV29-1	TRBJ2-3	CSVVWADTQYF
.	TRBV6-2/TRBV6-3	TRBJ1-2	CASSPIDFDRLYGYTF